This TCR beta chain appears in the sequencing data of a study of response to subunit inactivated influenza vaccine. This clonotype was detected many times. Each CDR3 protein gets one entry after TCRdb re-called the RT-PCR reads with MiXCR. The top ten clones hold roughly 10% of a sample with some 850,000 distinct CDR3 sequences, 18% of them seen once. CDR3 length: 15 amino acids. Deletions cut 7 bases from V and 6 bases from J, with 20 bases between. CDR1 is KGHDR and CDR2 is SFDVKD in the germline V gene. Material: PBMCs from blood, obtained roughly 5 days after vaccination. The chain combines TRBV24-1 with TRBJ1-1, with D perhaps matching TRBD1 (6 bases). The clonotype comes from a man between 45 and 60 years old who received an inactivated influenza vaccine. CDR3 sequence: CATSSNTGRSAEAFF. In DNA, the CDR3 is TGTGCCACCAGCTCAAATACAGGGAGGAGTGCTGAAGCTTTCTTT.